The clone carrying this TCR beta chain was recorded many times. This record belongs to a study of regulatory T cells in long-lasting Graves disease. Library construction for TCR beta used iRepertoire HTBI primers and Arm-PCR of CDR3 regions. In the study's own analysis: Across all samples, about 60 TRBV segments and 14 TRBJ segments were identified. TCRdb reprocessed the multiplex PCR reads with MiXCR, giving one entry per CDR3 protein. These V and J calls originate from TCRdb's pipeline instead of the authors' own analysis. Of 250,000 to 300,000 distinct CDR3 sequences listed, about 20% are singletons. Germline-derived CDR1 and CDR2 are KGHSH and LQKENI. The V and J ends lost 3 bases and 5 bases, in that order; junction bases with no gene match: 7. The CDR3 contains 15 residues. The time point was: newly diagnosed GD, antithyroid drugs for less than 3 months. There was RNA extracted from PBMCs, and the TCR library was made from it.

This sample also belongs to another study, concerning T cells in Graves' hyperthyroidism and ophthalmopathy. Turning to that study: The study enrolled patients aged 18 to 65 with newly diagnosed hyperthyroidism of under 2 months' duration.

The chain has TRBV18 and TRBJ2-5; 9 nucleotides line up with TRBD2. This clonotype was sampled from a woman in her twenties or thirties with Graves disease. The material was peripheral blood mononuclear cells (PBMCs), obtained at new diagnosis, from a patient treated with antithyroid drugs. In nucleotides, the CDR3 is TGTGCCAGCTCACCCCCGGGGCTAGCGGGGGAGACCCAGTACTTC. It codes for CASSPPGLAGETQYF.